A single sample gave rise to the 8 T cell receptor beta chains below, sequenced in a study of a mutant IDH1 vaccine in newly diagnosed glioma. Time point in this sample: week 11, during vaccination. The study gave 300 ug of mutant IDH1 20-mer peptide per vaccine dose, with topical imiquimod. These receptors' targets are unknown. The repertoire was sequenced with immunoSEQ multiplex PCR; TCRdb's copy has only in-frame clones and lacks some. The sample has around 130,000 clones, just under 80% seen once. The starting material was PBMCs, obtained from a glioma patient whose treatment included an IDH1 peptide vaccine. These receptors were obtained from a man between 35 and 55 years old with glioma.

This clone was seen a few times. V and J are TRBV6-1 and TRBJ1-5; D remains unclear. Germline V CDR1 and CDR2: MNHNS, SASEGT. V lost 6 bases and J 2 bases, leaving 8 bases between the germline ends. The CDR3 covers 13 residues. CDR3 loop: CASRNLGNQPQHF. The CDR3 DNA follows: TGTGCCAGCAGAAACCTGGGCAATCAGCCCCAGCATTTT.

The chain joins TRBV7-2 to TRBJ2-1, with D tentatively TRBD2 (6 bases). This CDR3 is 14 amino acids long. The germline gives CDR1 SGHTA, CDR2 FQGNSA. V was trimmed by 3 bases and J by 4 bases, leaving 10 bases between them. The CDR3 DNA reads TGTGCCAGCAGCTTCAATCGGGGGTACAATGAGCAGTTCTTC. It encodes CASSFNRGYNEQFF.

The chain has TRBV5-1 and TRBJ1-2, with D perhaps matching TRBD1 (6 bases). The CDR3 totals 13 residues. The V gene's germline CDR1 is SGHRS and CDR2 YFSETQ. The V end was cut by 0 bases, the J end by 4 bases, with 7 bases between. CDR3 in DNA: TGCGCCAGCAGCTTGGCCAGGGGCTATGGCTACACCTTC. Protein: CASSLARGYGYTF.

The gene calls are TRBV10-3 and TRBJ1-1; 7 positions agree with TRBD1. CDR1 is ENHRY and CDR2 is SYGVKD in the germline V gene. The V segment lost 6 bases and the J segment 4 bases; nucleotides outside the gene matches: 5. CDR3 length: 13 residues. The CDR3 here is CAIRQGVGTEAFF. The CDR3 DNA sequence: TGTGCCATCAGGCAGGGGGTGGGCACTGAAGCTTTCTTT.

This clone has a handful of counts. The CDR3 protein is CASSLGDTPLHF. In DNA, the CDR3 is TGTGCCAGCAGCCTGGGCGATACACCCCTCCACTTT. V gene TRBV7-2 combines with J gene TRBJ1-6; D is unresolved. Trimming removed 5 bases from V and 11 bases from J, with 10 bases in between. This CDR3 is 12 amino acids long. From germline, CDR1 is SGHTA and CDR2 FQGNSA.

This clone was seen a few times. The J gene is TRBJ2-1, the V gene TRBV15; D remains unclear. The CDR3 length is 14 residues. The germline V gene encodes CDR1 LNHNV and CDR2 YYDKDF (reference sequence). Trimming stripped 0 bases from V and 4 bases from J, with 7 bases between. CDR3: CATSRDLEYNEQFF. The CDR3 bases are TGTGCCACCAGCAGAGATCTCGAATACAATGAGCAGTTCTTC.

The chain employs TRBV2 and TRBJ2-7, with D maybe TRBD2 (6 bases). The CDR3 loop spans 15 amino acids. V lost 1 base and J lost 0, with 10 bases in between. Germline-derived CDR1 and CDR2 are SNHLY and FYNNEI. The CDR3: CASSEEGSGSYEQYF. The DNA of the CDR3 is TGTGCCAGCAGTGAAGAGGGTAGCGGCTCCTACGAGCAGTACTTC. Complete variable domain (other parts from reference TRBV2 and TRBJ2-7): EPEVTQTPSHQVTQMGQEVILRCVPISNHLYFYWYRQILGQKVEFLVSFYNNEISEKSEIFDDQFSVERPDGSNFTLKIRSTKLEDSAMYFCASSEEGSGSYEQYFGPGTRLTVT.

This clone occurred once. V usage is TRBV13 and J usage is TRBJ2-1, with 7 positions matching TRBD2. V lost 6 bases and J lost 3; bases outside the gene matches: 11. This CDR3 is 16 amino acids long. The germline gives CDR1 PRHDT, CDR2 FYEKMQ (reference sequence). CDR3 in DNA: TGTGCCAGCAGTCCGGAGGGGCTAGCGGACTACAATGAGCAGTTCTTC. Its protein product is CASSPEGLADYNEQFF.